This T cell receptor beta chain was captured in a study of vaccination and CD4 T cells after COVID-19. Study information: Convalescent cases consisted of six males and four females, of whom two were Hispanic. Samples taken post-COVID came a median 101 days after diagnosis, ranging from 35 to 161. Participants, all vaccine recipients, received two doses of either BNT162b2 or mRNA-1273. From HCoV-229E, HCoV-OC43, HCoV-NL63 and SARS-CoV-2, overlapping spike peptides were used to stimulate the cells.

Treatment in this sample: approximately nine-day PBMC culture with coronavirus spike peptide pools or control peptides (ViraFEST assay). The V gene's germline CDR1 is MGHRA and CDR2 YSYEKL. The CDR3 is made up of 13 amino acids. V was cut by 2 bases and J by 14 bases, with 13 bases left in between. Comment on this clonotype: The antigen is unknown.

Scientists ran DNA taken from cultured CD4+ T cells through the Oncomine TCR Beta short-read assay for sequencing. TCRdb itself ran the PCR reads through MiXCR, one entry per CDR3 protein. Of thousands of distinct CDR3 sequences listed, less than 45% are singletons. The chain employs TRBV4-1 and TRBJ1-6; D perhaps matches TRBD1 (5 bases). The receptor comes from a human donor who had recovered from COVID-19. The sequenced sample was CD4+ T cells from blood, cultured in vitro. The CDR3 protein is CASSQLRGSSLHF. In nucleotides, the CDR3 is TGCGCCAGCAGCCAATTGCGGGGGTCCTCCCTCCACTTT.